These 23 T cell receptor beta chains originate from one sample sequenced in a study of response to subunit inactivated influenza vaccine. TCRdb redid the calling of the RT-PCR reads with MiXCR, one entry per CDR3 protein. The table lists about 500,000 distinct CDR3 sequences, approximately 15% of them singletons. The sequencing here drew on CD4+ T cells sorted from PBMCs, taken 23 to 25 months after vaccination. The receptors were sampled from a man between 50 and 75 years old who received an inactivated influenza vaccine.

This clonotype occurred a few times. V and J are TRBV7-6 and TRBJ2-3; 13 bases match TRBD2. V lost 5 bases and J lost 3; bases outside the gene matches: 5. The CDR3 consists of 16 residues. Germline CDR1 and CDR2: SGHVS and FNYEAQ. In DNA, the CDR3 is TGTGCCAGCAGCCATCCGGGACTAGCGGGAACAGATACGCAGTATTTT. This sequence encodes CASSHPGLAGTDTQYF.

The CDR3 region has the DNA TGTGCCAGTAGTACAGGGAATCAGCCCCAGCATTTT. Translating it yields CASSTGNQPQHF. The chain recombines TRBV19 with TRBJ1-5; TRBD1 might be the D (5 bases). CDR1 is LNHDA and CDR2 is SQIVND in the germline V gene (reference sequence). V was pared by 4 bases and J by 4 bases, with 5 bases between. CDR3 length: 12 residues.

This clonotype was observed a handful of times. The chain recombines TRBV4-2 with TRBJ2-1; TRBD2 might be the D (6 bases). CDR3 length: 16 amino acids. V was cut by 0 bases and J by 3 bases, with 12 bases left in between. The germline V gene has CDR1 LGHNA and CDR2 YNFKEQ. The CDR3 spells CASSQEAGYNYNEQFF. The CDR3 DNA reads as TGTGCCAGCAGCCAAGAAGCGGGTTACAACTACAATGAGCAGTTCTTC.

Worth noting for this clonotype: One end of the junction varies from germline; a read error may be responsible. The chain recombines TRBV7-2 with TRBJ2-1, with D hard to call. The V gene's germline CDR1 is SGHTA and CDR2 FQGNSA. The CDR3 has 13 amino acids. The CDR3 DNA follows: TGTGCCAGCAGGTTAGCATCCTACAATGAGCAGTTCTTC. Encoded protein: CASRLASYNEQFF.

This clonotype was detected only once. This chain connects TRBV20-1 to TRBJ2-7; weak D call: TRBD2 (5 bases). The germline gives CDR1 DFQATT, CDR2 SNEGSKA (reference sequence). This CDR3 is 13 amino acids long. V lost 1 base and J lost 6, with 13 bases in between. In DNA form, the CDR3 reads TGCAGTGCTAGAGGGGGAGAAGACGGCGAGCAGTACTTC. It is translated as CSARGGEDGEQYF.

The chain has TRBV4-2 and TRBJ1-1; no reliable D call. Germline V gives CDR1 LGHNA, CDR2 YNFKEQ. This CDR3 has 15 residues. Trimming pared 1 base from V and 0 bases from J, leaving 9 bases between. Written as DNA, the CDR3 is TGTGCCAGCAGCCAAGGTCCGGGAATGAACACTGAAGCTTTCTTT. Its protein is CASSQGPGMNTEAFF.

This clonotype has a handful of counts. The chain links TRBV12-3 or TRBV12-4 to TRBJ2-1, with 8 bases aligning to TRBD2. V shed 1 base, J shed 3 bases, and the junction held 5 bases outside the gene matches. CDR3 size: 16 residues. CDR3: CASSLVGLELYNEQFF. In DNA, the CDR3 is TGTGCCAGCAGTTTAGTGGGACTAGAGCTCTACAATGAGCAGTTCTTC.

This sequence joins TRBV28 and TRBJ2-7; TRBD1 might be the D (6 bases). V was shortened by 9 bases and J by 0 bases, with 9 bases between the two germline ends. CDR1 and CDR2 (germline): MDHEN, SYDVKM. CDR3 size: 12 residues. As DNA, the CDR3 is TGTGCCAGTCAGGGGTCCTCCTACGAGCAGTACTTC. This translates into CASQGSSYEQYF.

This clonotype has a handful of counts. This sequence joins TRBV20-1 and TRBJ1-1, with a tentative D call TRBD1 (6 bases). The CDR3 is 14 amino acids. V was trimmed by 3 bases and J by 0 bases, leaving 11 bases between them. Germline lookup yields CDR1 DFQATT and CDR2 SNEGSKA (reference sequence). The CDR3 spells CSARLQGMNTEAFF. The CDR3 DNA sequence: TGCAGTGCTAGGTTACAGGGCATGAACACTGAAGCTTTCTTT.

The V call is TRBV7-9, the J call TRBJ2-2; D is ambiguous. This CDR3 contains 15 residues. Germline V gene data show CDR1 as SEHNR and CDR2 as FQNEAQ (reference sequence). Deletions cut 2 bases from V and 2 bases from J, with 9 bases between. CDR3 DNA sequence: TGTGCCAGCAGCTTAATGTCAATAAACACCGGGGAGCTGTTTTTT. Its translation: CASSLMSINTGELFF.

This clonotype has more than one count but fewer than ten. J is TRBJ1-2 and V is TRBV30; no clear D. There are 14 residues in the CDR3. Per germline, CDR1 GTSNPN and CDR2 SVGIG (reference sequence). V lost 4 bases to trimming and J lost 2 bases, with 14 bases between them. CDR3 coding DNA: TGTGCCTGGAAGGCCGAGGGTCGGAACTATGGCTACACCTTC. Amino acid sequence: CAWKAEGRNYGYTF.

In its sample, this clonotype was seen a few times. V gene TRBV29-1 combines with J gene TRBJ1-1, with 8 positions matching TRBD1. The V segment lost 0 bases and the J segment 6 bases; nucleotides outside the gene matches: 6. The CDR3 runs to 14 residues. Germline V gives CDR1 SQVTM, CDR2 ANQGSEA. Here the CDR3 reads CSVEEPAGGPEAFF. CDR3 DNA sequence: TGCAGCGTTGAAGAACCAGCAGGGGGCCCTGAAGCTTTCTTT.

The chain combines TRBV29-1 with TRBJ2-1, with 7 bases lining up with TRBD2. Trimming removed 1 base from V and 5 bases from J; junction bases left unmatched: 8. Germline V gene lookup returns CDR1 SQVTM and CDR2 ANQGSEA. CDR3 length: 15 amino acids. CDR3 residues: CSVEGLGGKNNEQFF. DNA for the CDR3: TGCAGCGTTGAAGGTCTGGGGGGGAAGAACAATGAGCAGTTCTTC.

This clonotype has a count of ten or more. The chain couples TRBV5-1 to TRBJ2-2; D may be TRBD2 (5 bases). CDR3 length equals 13 residues. The V end was cut by 4 bases, the J end by 7 bases, with 11 bases between. The germline gives CDR1 SGHRS, CDR2 YFSETQ. As DNA, the CDR3 is TGCGCCAGCAGCGGGAGATCAGTCGGGGAGCTGTTTTTT. It is translated as CASSGRSVGELFF.

The chain combines TRBV6-2 or TRBV6-3 with TRBJ2-4, with 7 nucleotides matching TRBD1. V dropped 5 bases and J dropped 0; count of bases not matched to a gene: 1. The CDR3 spans 14 residues. CDR1 and CDR2 from the germline V gene are MNHEY and SVGEGT. Written as DNA, the CDR3 is TGTGCCAGCAGTACAGGGGAAGCCAAAAACATTCAGTACTTC. It translates to CASSTGEAKNIQYF.

This clonotype was seen repeatedly, ten times or more. The gene calls are TRBV5-1 and TRBJ2-1, with 8 nucleotides matching TRBD2. CDR1 SGHRS and CDR2 YFSETQ come from the germline V gene. There are 16 residues in the CDR3. V lost 2 bases to trimming and J lost 5 bases; unmatched junction nucleotides: 9. CDR3 nucleotides: TGCGCCAGCAGCTTCTCTACTAGCGGAGGAAACAATGAGCAGTTCTTC. Its translation is CASSFSTSGGNNEQFF.

This clonotype was seen a handful of times. The CDR3 loop reads CASSAGPSSYNEQFF. The CDR3 region has the DNA TGTGCCAGCAGTGCCGGCCCGTCCTCCTACAATGAGCAGTTCTTC. V and J are TRBV6-1 and TRBJ2-1, with unresolved D. CDR1 and CDR2 (germline): MNHNS, SASEGT. The CDR3 runs 15 residues. Trimming cost V 4 bases and J 0 bases, with 10 bases left between them.

This clonotype has a count of ten or more. This sequence joins TRBV7-9 and TRBJ2-3; 12 positions match TRBD2. Germline loops: CDR1 SEHNR, CDR2 FQNEAQ (reference sequence). Losses at the gene ends were 5 bases for V and 5 bases for J; bases not matched to a gene: 8. The CDR3 covers 16 residues. The CDR3 sequence is CASSTWTSGTGDTQYF. The DNA for the CDR3 is TGTGCCAGCAGCACCTGGACTAGCGGGACAGGAGATACGCAGTATTTT.

The V call is TRBV30, the J call TRBJ1-5; a weak D match, TRBD1 (5 bases). The CDR3 loop spans 13 amino acids. Trimming cost V 2 bases and J 4 bases, with 9 bases left between them. Looked up from germline, CDR1 is GTSNPN and CDR2 is SVGIG (reference sequence). The CDR3 is CAWSLKGNQPQHF. For the CDR3, the DNA is TGTGCCTGGAGTCTGAAGGGGAATCAGCCCCAGCATTTT.

The table lists this clonotype with a few counts. The rearrangement joins TRBV5-4 to TRBJ1-1; D is possibly TRBD1 (6 bases). Trimming removed 4 bases at V and 1 base at J, with 11 bases between. The CDR3 extends over 14 amino acids. The germline CDR1 and CDR2 sequences are SGHNT and YYREEE (reference sequence). The CDR3 protein is CASSTGTQNTEAFF. DNA for the CDR3: TGTGCCAGCAGCACCGGGACACAGAACACTGAAGCTTTCTTT.

The chain is built from TRBV3-1 and TRBJ2-1; unclear D gene. CDR1 LGHDT and CDR2 YNNKEL come from the germline V gene (reference sequence). With 3 bases removed from V and 6 bases from J, the gap between germline ends came to 6 bases. The CDR3 loop spans 12 amino acids. The CDR3 DNA sequence: TGTGCCAGCAGCCAGTACGGCAATGAGCAGTTCTTC. It is translated as CASSQYGNEQFF.

This clonotype has more than one count but fewer than ten. The chain is built from TRBV5-1 and TRBJ1-4, with D perhaps TRBD1 (5 bases). This CDR3 contains 15 residues. Trimming stripped 4 bases from V and 4 bases from J, with 14 bases between. Germline values: CDR1 SGHRS, CDR2 YFSETQ. The DNA for the CDR3 is TGCGCCAGCAGCGCTCCCGGGACCCTTAATGAAAAACTGTTTTTT. This sequence encodes CASSAPGTLNEKLFF. The variable domain in full, with the rest retrieved from reference TRBV5-1 and TRBJ1-4, is KAGVTQTPRYLIKTRGQQVTLSCSPISGHRSVSWYQQTPGQGLQFLFEYFSETQRNKGNFPGRFSGRQFSNSRSEMNVSTLELGDSALYLCASSAPGTLNEKLFFGSGTQLSVL.

The rearrangement joins TRBV7-9 to TRBJ1-1, with D hard to call. The CDR3 is 13 amino acids. V gave up 3 bases and J gave up 4 bases, with 9 bases separating them. Germline CDR1 SEHNR, CDR2 FQNEAQ (reference sequence). In DNA form, the CDR3 reads TGTGCCAGCAGCTTGGTGGAGGGCACTGAAGCTTTCTTT. Residues: CASSLVEGTEAFF.